This T cell receptor beta chain is drawn from a study of cytomegalovirus exposure and HLA in healthy donors. This CDR3 comprises 13 residues. Germline-derived CDR1 and CDR2 are SGHRS and YFSETQ. The V segment lost 1 base and the J segment 11 bases; nucleotides outside the gene matches: 8. 60 Vbeta and 13 Jbeta primers were used in PCR. Sequencing was performed with immunoSEQ multiplex PCR; in TCRdb, only in-frame clones are kept and a portion is missing. This sample has some 150,000 clones; just over 70% occur once, and the top ten carry 2% to 2.5%. This TCR was sampled from a human donor in good health. The sample comprised PBMCs. The chain joins TRBV5-1 to TRBJ1-1, with 7 bases aligning to TRBD1. CDR3 in amino acids: CASSLRQGVGAFF. CDR3 DNA: TGCGCCAGCAGCTTGCGGCAGGGGGTAGGTGCTTTCTTT.